This T cell receptor beta chain was obtained from a study of T-cell memory formation after mild COVID-19. General observations from the study: Contracting CD4+ clones sat mainly in CM and EM; CD8+ in EMRA. Researchers found some responding clones in pre-infection memory, a sign that cross-reactive memory joined.

The table lists this clonotype with a few counts. No antigen is known for it. This CDR3 contains 12 residues. CDR1 SGHDT and CDR2 YYEEEE come from the germline V gene. V gave up 5 bases and J gave up 6 bases, with 12 bases separating them. TCRdb re-analysed the 5' RACE reads in MiXCR, keeping a single row per CDR3 protein. Found here are fewer than 500,000 distinct CDR3 sequences, 25% of them singletons; the top ten hold approximately 12%. Sequencing was performed on PBMCs or a T cell subset sorted from them (not recorded which). The chain has TRBV5-6 and TRBJ2-7; no reliable D call. This receptor was obtained from an adult woman who had mild COVID-19 (a few samples of this study predate the infection). Cell type and time point are not known. The CDR3 region has the DNA TGTGCCAGCAGTCTTGGAATTGGCGAGCAGTACTTC. This encodes CASSLGIGEQYF.